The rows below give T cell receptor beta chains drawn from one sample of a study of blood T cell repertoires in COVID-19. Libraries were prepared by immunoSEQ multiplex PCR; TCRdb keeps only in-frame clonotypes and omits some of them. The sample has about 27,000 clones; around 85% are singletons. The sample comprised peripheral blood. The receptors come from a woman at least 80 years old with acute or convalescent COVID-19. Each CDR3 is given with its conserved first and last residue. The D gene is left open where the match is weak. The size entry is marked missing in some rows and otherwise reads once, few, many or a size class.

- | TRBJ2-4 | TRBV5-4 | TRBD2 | CASSKGLAGAKNIQYF | TGTGCCAGCAGCAAGGGACTAGCGGGGGCCAAAAACATTCAGTACTTC
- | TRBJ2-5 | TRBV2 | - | CASRTQRAQETQYF | TGTGCCAGCAGAACCCAGAGAGCGCAAGAGACCCAGTACTTC
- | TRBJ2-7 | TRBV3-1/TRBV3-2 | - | CASSQGSVRDEQYF | TGTGCCAGCAGCCAGGGGTCCGTGAGGGACGAGCAGTACTTC
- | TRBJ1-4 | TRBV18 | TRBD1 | CASSRDRPNEKLFF | TGTGCCAGCTCCCGGGACAGGCCTAATGAAAAACTGTTTTTT
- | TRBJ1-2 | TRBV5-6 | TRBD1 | CASSLLDRGGYGYTF | TGTGCCAGCAGCCTTCTAGACAGGGGTGGCTATGGCTACACCTTC
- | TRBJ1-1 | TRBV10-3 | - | CAISDARTEAFF | TGTGCCATCAGTGACGCGAGAACTGAAGCTTTCTTT
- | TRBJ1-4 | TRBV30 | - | CAWSVWGGYEKLFF | TGTGCCTGGAGTGTTTGGGGGGGCTACGAAAAACTGTTTTTT
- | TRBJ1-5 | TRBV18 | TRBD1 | CASSPDRGGNQPQHF | TGTGCCAGCTCCCCGGACAGGGGGGGTAATCAGCCCCAGCATTTT
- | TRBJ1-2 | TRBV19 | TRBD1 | CASSPPGQGDIYGYTF | TGTGCCAGTAGTCCGCCGGGACAGGGGGATATCTATGGCTACACCTTC
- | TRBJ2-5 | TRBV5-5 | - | CASSLVTDQETQYF | TGTGCCAGCAGCTTGGTAACGGACCAAGAGACCCAGTACTTC
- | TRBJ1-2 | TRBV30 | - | CAKRDSTRGYTF | TGTGCCAAAAGGGACTCTACCAGAGGCTACACCTTC
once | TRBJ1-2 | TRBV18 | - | CASSLTENNYGYTF | TGTGCCAGCTCACTTACAGAGAATAACTATGGCTACACCTTC
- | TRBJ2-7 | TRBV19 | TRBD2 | CASSIRTSGSYEQYF | TGTGCCAGTAGTATACGGACTAGCGGGAGCTACGAGCAGTACTTC
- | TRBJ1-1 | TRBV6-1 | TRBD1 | CASSLQTGSTEAFF | TGTGCCAGCAGTTTGCAGACAGGGTCCACTGAAGCTTTCTTT
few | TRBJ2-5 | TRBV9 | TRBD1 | CASSVGQARETQYF | TGTGCCAGCAGCGTGGGACAGGCGCGAGAGACCCAGTACTTC
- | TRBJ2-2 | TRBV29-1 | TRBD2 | CSVSGRGGGELFF | TGCAGCGTTTCGGGGAGGGGAGGCGGGGAGCTGTTTTTT
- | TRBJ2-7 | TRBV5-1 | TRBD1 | CASSLEGQGKKHF | TGCGCCAGCAGCTTGGAGGGACAGGGAAAGAAGCACTTC
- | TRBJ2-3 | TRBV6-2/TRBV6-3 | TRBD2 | CASSPRTSGRFRDTQYF | TGTGCCAGCAGTCCCAGGACTAGCGGGAGGTTTCGAGATACGCAGTATTTT